Following are 8 T cell receptor beta chains from one sample sequenced in a study of cytotoxic CD8 clonotypes in ibrutinib-treated CLL. TCRdb's copy holds only in-frame clones and misses some; the assay was immunoSEQ multiplex PCR. The sample carries 45,000 to 55,000 clones, 53% recorded once. The specimen comprised PBMCs, sampled after 12 months of ibrutinib treatment. The source is a human donor with chronic lymphocytic leukemia.

This chain uses TRBV19 with TRBJ1-3; D is unresolved. CDR1 LNHDA and CDR2 SQIVND come from the germline V gene (reference sequence). The V end was cut by 5 bases, the J end by 0 bases, with 11 bases between. The CDR3 is made up of 15 amino acids. CDR3 DNA sequence: TGTGCCAGTAGTCTACCGATGAGCTCTGGAAACACCATATATTTT. This gives the protein CASSLPMSSGNTIYF.

By sample share, this clone is large. V is TRBV7-3 and J is TRBJ2-3, with D possibly being TRBD1 (5 bases). Trimming shortened V by 1 base and J by 2 bases, and 10 bases separated the two germline ends. From germline, CDR1 is SGHTA and CDR2 FQGTGA. CDR3 length equals 15 residues. CDR3 protein: CASSLRGHITDTQYF. In DNA form, the CDR3 reads TGTGCCAGCAGCTTAAGAGGACATATCACAGATACGCAGTATTTT.

The genes are TRBV2 and TRBJ2-2, with a possible D match to TRBD1 (6 bases). This CDR3 contains 13 residues. The germline CDR1 and CDR2 sequences are SNHLY and FYNNEI. V gave up 3 bases and J gave up 5 bases, with 7 bases separating them. DNA for the CDR3: TGTGCCAGCAGTGAGGGACATACCGGGGAGCTGTTTTTT. It yields the protein CASSEGHTGELFF. Combining the CDR3 with reference TRBV2 and TRBJ2-2 gives the whole variable domain EPEVTQTPSHQVTQMGQEVILRCVPISNHLYFYWYRQILGQKVEFLVSFYNNEISEKSEIFDDQFSVERPDGSNFTLKIRSTKLEDSAMYFCASSEGHTGELFFGEGSRLTVL.

The chain joins TRBV5-4 to TRBJ2-2, with TRBD2 identical over 8 bases. With 3 bases clipped from V and 4 bases from J, the junction kept 8 bases outside the gene matches. Germline assignment: CDR1 SGHNT and CDR2 YYREEE (reference sequence). The length of the CDR3 is 16 residues. The CDR3 DNA reads as TGTGCCAGCAGCTCCCGGGGTAGCGGGGTCACCGGGGAGCTGTTTTTT. Amino acid sequence: CASSSRGSGVTGELFF.

The V call is TRBV7-8, the J call TRBJ2-3, with D perhaps given as TRBD1 or TRBD2 (5 bases each). The germline V gene encodes CDR1 SGHVS and CDR2 FQNEAQ. The CDR3 runs to 14 residues. V lost 4 bases and J lost 2, with 10 bases in between. CDR3 bases: TGTGCCAGCAGCTGGGACCGGAACACAGATACGCAGTATTTT. The encoded protein is CASSWDRNTDTQYF.

The chain has TRBV5-1 and TRBJ2-7; the D is unclear. Per germline, CDR1 SGHRS and CDR2 YFSETQ. The CDR3 is made up of 14 amino acids. Deletions cut 4 bases from V and 2 bases from J, with 13 bases between. The CDR3 nucleotides read TGCGCCAGCAGCCAGGTCGTAGGCCCCTACGAGCAGTACTTC. This translates into CASSQVVGPYEQYF. The full variable domain, in which reference TRBV5-1 and TRBJ2-7 provide the parts outside the CDR3, is KAGVTQTPRYLIKTRGQQVTLSCSPISGHRSVSWYQQTPGQGLQFLFEYFSETQRNKGNFPGRFSGRQFSNSRSEMNVSTLELGDSALYLCASSQVVGPYEQYFGPGTRLTVT.

This chain uses TRBV21-1 with TRBJ1-2; the table's D gene call, TRBD1, was not cross checked with the DNA. TRBV21-1 is a pseudogene segment. This CDR3 has 14 amino acids. The DNA of the CDR3 is TGTGCCGTGGCTCATGCTCAGGGAAACTATGGCTACACCTTC. This codes for CAVAHAQGNYGYTF.

Turning to this clone: A much larger clone differs from this one at a single base, so this may be a read error. The same CDR3 can be traced to other DNA sequences in this sample. The J gene is TRBJ2-7, the V gene TRBV5-4; possible D gene TRBD2, 6 bases. Per the germline V gene, CDR1 is SGHNT and CDR2 is YYREEE (reference sequence). The V and J ends lost 4 bases and 0 bases respectively, with 17 bases between them. This CDR3 has 16 residues. The CDR3 is CASSRGWQQSSYEQYF. CDR3 nucleotides: TGTGCCAGCAGCCGGGGGTGGCAGCAAAGCTCCTACGAGCAGTACTTC.